These T cell receptor beta chains were read from a single sample in a study of T cell responses to AZD1222 COVID-19 vaccine. Some clones are missing from TCRdb's copy, which holds only in-frame ones; the method was immunoSEQ multiplex PCR. The sample carries about 84,000 clones, 70% to 90% recorded once. The source was peripheral blood, collected on day 0 of AZD1222 vaccination. The origin of the receptors is an adult in good health. CDR3s include the opening cysteine and the closing phenylalanine or tryptophan. A D gene is named only where the DNA matches it firmly. Expanded clones get a size class; other rows say once, few or many, or leave the size out.

CASSIGVLLAEQYF,TGTGCCAGTAGTATAGGTGTACTCTTGGCCGAGCAGTACTTC,TRBV19,TRBJ2-7,NA,NA
CASSLSGRRISDTQYF,TGCGCCAGCAGTCTTAGCGGGAGGCGGATCTCAGATACGCAGTATTTT,TRBV5-1,TRBJ2-3,NA,TRBD2
CASSQDSARIQPQHF,TGTGCCAGCAGCCAGGACAGCGCCCGCATACAGCCCCAGCATTTT,TRBV7-2,TRBJ1-5,NA,NA
CASSYRAGGDEQYF,TGTGCCAGCAGTTACCGGGCGGGAGGTGACGAGCAGTACTTC,TRBV6-5,TRBJ2-7,NA,TRBD2
CASRPMRRLNTEAFF,TGTGCCAGCAGGCCTATGAGGAGGTTGAACACTGAAGCTTTCTTT,TRBV5-8,TRBJ1-1,NA,NA
CASSQGGDIWYEQYF,TGCGCCAGCAGCCAAGGGGGAGACATATGGTACGAGCAGTACTTC,TRBV4-3,TRBJ2-7,NA,NA
CATSDSSAINNEQFF,TGTGCCACCAGTGATTCAAGCGCGATAAACAATGAGCAGTTCTTC,TRBV24-1,TRBJ2-1,once,NA
CASSTALDQPQHF,TGTGCCAGTAGTACCGCACTGGATCAGCCCCAGCATTTT,TRBV19,TRBJ1-5,NA,NA
CASSLQAPGELFF,TGTGCCAGCAGCTTGCAAGCCCCCGGGGAGCTATTTTTT,TRBV7-9,TRBJ2-2,NA,NA
CASSLVEGYEQYF,TGTGCCAGCAGCTTAGTTGAAGGCTACGAGCAGTACTTC,TRBV7-8,TRBJ2-7,NA,NA